This T cell receptor (beta chain) was identified in a study of vaccination and CD4 T cells after COVID-19 (dated by TCRdb to 2022 to 2024). Background for the entire study: Convalescent patients had a positive SARS-CoV-2 result on nasal swab PCR, and of these patients, nine had mild disease and one had severe disease. Post-vaccine blood samples were collected a median of 72 days after the second vaccine dose, ranging from 14 to 241 days. Control cultures used a CEFX viral epitope pool as positive control, an HIV-1 Nef peptide pool as negative control, or no peptide. The convalescent cohort comprised six males and four females, including two Hispanic individuals, seven Caucasians, two Asians and one multiracial person. Post-COVID blood samples from convalescent patients were collected a median of roughly 100 days after diagnosis, with a range of 35 to 161 days. Each participant got two doses of either the Pfizer-BioNTech BNT162b2 vaccine (n=8) or the Moderna mRNA-1273 vaccine (n=2). Overlapping spike peptide pools from SARS-CoV-2 and from the common cold coronaviruses HCoV-NL63, HCoV-OC43 and HCoV-229E were used as culture stimuli. The spike-specific CD4+ TCR repertoire was compared before and after mRNA vaccination in 10 COVID-19 convalescent patients and a few infection-naive healthy vaccine recipients. The study at large found these results: Although the median number of SARS-CoV-2-reactive clonotypes went up from 21 after infection to some 40 after vaccination, the increase was not significant. In convalescent patients, a median approximately 83% of post-vaccine SARS-CoV-2-reactive clones were detected only after vaccination, suggesting vaccine-specific priming. Only a relatively small number of convalescent patients were included in the study, and early timepoints following natural infection were not analyzed. In convalescent patients, nearly all vaccine-specific clones (304 of 307) were found to be mono-reactive for SARS-CoV-2 spike rather than cross-reactive with common cold coronaviruses.

Based on the germline V gene, the CDR1 and CDR2 sequences are SGHRS and YFSETQ. V has 0 bases trimmed and J has 2 bases trimmed; junction bases matching no gene number 7. The CDR3 numbers 16 residues from cysteine through phenylalanine. The CDR3 DNA has 48 bases and is translated from base 1. Preparation of the library involved PCR. TCR sequencing of DNA from cultured CD4+ T cells used the Oncomine TCR Beta short-read assay at the Johns Hopkins FTIC core. The QIAamp micro DNA kit was used to extract genomic DNA from the cultured CD4+ T cells. Oncomine TCR Beta libraries from cultured CD4+ T cells were pooled with unique dual indexes and sequenced on an Illumina iSeq 100. Processing in the source paper ran as follows. Non-productive sequences were removed, and CDR3s that did not start with C, did not end with F or W, or were shorter than 7 amino acids were discarded. The MANAFEST web application identified antigen-specific clonotypes by comparing peptide-stimulated wells against reference wells and other culture wells. For a clone to be called positive, the clone needed an FDR below 0.05, an odds ratio above 5, and a productive frequency above 0.1% in at least two of three replicate wells. A clonotype was classed as cross-reactive if the clonotype showed significant expansion both in SARS-CoV-2 spike wells and in at least one common cold coronavirus spike condition. Levenshtein distances (stringdist) and unrooted phylogenetic trees (ape) in R version 3.6.1 were used to assess CDR3 homology. TCRdb's own reprocessing of the public reads used fastp at Q25 and MiXCR and kept productive beta chains. Every CDR3 protein is listed once, alongside the most common genes and DNA of its rows. TCRdb's processing, not the study's, gives the V and J calls here. This sample holds around 10,000 distinct CDR3 sequences; about half were observed only once. Of the sample, around 8.5% falls within the top ten clones.

Notes on this clonotype: Its antigen target is currently unknown. Base qualities are not at hand, and no much larger clone is one base apart.

Per the publication, the treatment or condition label means: approximately 9-day PBMC culture with coronavirus spike peptide pools or control peptides (ViraFEST assay). To expand antigen-specific T cells with peptide pools and then pick out the expanded clonotypes through TCR sequencing, the study relied on the ViraFEST assay. The convalescent patients' positive SARS-CoV-2 PCR tests were from March to December 2020, which was before the Alpha, Beta and Delta variants emerged in the United States. Each well held 2 million or so PBMCs cultured in IMDM containing roughly 5.4% human AB serum and approximately 9.8 IU/ml IL-2, with around 9.2 ug/ml peptide pools added. Half of the culture medium was replaced with fresh IL-2-containing medium on days 3 and 7. CD4+ T cells were isolated after about nine days of culture through negative selection using the EasySep CD4+ T cell isolation kit. Ficoll-Paque Plus gradient centrifugation was used to isolate PBMCs from whole blood, and the isolated PBMCs were then either used fresh or cryopreserved at -140C. In general, triplicate wells were set up for every culture condition.

The rearranged segments are TRBV5-1 and TRBJ2-5, and TRBD1 matches 7 of the central bases. The receptor's source is a human donor who had recovered from COVID-19. Sequencing was done on a sample of CD4+ T cells from blood, cultured in vitro. Read as DNA, the sequence is TGCGCCAGCAGCTTGGCTCCGACAGGGTCGCAAGAGACCCAGTACTTC. Its protein reads: CASSLAPTGSQETQYF.